The 14 T cell receptor beta chains below come from one sample, sequenced in a study of blood T cells in healthy people across ages. Primed by a sample-barcoded 5' primer and a J-beta primer mix, a second PCR proceeded for 7 to 11 cycles. TCRdb fed the 5' RACE reads into MiXCR, producing one record per CDR3 protein. This sample has 850,000 or so distinct CDR3 sequences, with about 28% found just once. Input material: blood. These receptors were taken from a woman aged 80 or older in good health.

The rearrangement joins TRBV18 to TRBJ1-6; the match to TRBD1 covers 7 bases. Germline lookup yields CDR1 KGHSH and CDR2 LQKENI. This CDR3 is 16 amino acids long. V was pared by 5 bases and J by 4 bases, with 8 bases of the junction left unmatched. This chain's CDR3 is CASSGDSYSYNSPLHF. Written as DNA, the CDR3 is TGTGCCAGCTCAGGGGACAGTTATTCTTATAATTCACCCCTCCACTTT.

The sample holds many counts of this clonotype. The J gene is TRBJ2-3, the V gene TRBV9; 12 bases are a match to TRBD2. The CDR3 totals 18 residues. Germline loops: CDR1 SGDLS, CDR2 YYNGEE. The V gene end was trimmed by 1 base and the J gene end by 6 bases; junction bases not matched to a gene: 12. The CDR3 coding sequence is TGTGCCAGCAGCGTAACCCCCGGGCCTAGCGGGGGGGAGGATACGCAGTATTTT. Its protein product is CASSVTPGPSGGEDTQYF.

CDR3 in amino acids: CASSYVGDEQFF. CDR3 nucleotides: TGTGCCAGCAGTTACGTCGGTGATGAGCAGTTCTTC. The chain combines TRBV6-5 with TRBJ2-1; no clear D. The V end lost 2 bases, the J end lost 8 bases, and 7 bases lay between the germline ends. Germline assignment: CDR1 MNHEY and CDR2 SVGAGI. The CDR3 is 12 residues long.

V is TRBV21-1 and J is TRBJ2-7. TRBV21-1 counts as a pseudogene. The CDR3 extends over 14 amino acids. CDR3 region: CASSPSDPYYEQYF. The CDR3 DNA reads as TGTGCCAGCAGCCCATCAGACCCGTACTACGAGCAGTACTTC.

The chain combines TRBV5-1 with TRBJ2-4; tentatively, D is TRBD2 (6 bases). The V gene lost 4 bases and the J gene lost 2 bases, with 10 bases spanning the gap. Per germline, CDR1 SGHRS and CDR2 YFSETQ. The CDR3 has 14 amino acids. This CDR3 is CASSQGRTKNIQYF. CDR3 nucleotide sequence: TGCGCCAGCAGCCAAGGGAGGACCAAAAACATTCAGTACTTC.

The rearrangement joins TRBV6-2 or TRBV6-3 to TRBJ2-1; 7 positions match TRBD1. This CDR3 is built from 16 residues. Germline loops: CDR1 MNHEY, CDR2 SVGEGT. Trimming took 6 bases from V and 0 from J; bases not matched to a gene: 8. In DNA, the CDR3 is TGTGCCAGCAGGTCAAATCAGGGGGTCTCCTACAATGAGCAGTTCTTC. Protein sequence: CASRSNQGVSYNEQFF.

This chain's CDR3 is CASSTGQGYVQYF. The DNA of the CDR3 is TGTGCCAGTAGTACCGGACAGGGTTACGTTCAGTACTTC. The V gene is TRBV19, the J gene TRBJ2-5; 8 bases are shared with TRBD1. V shed 4 bases and J 11 bases; nucleotides not matched to a gene: 9. This CDR3 has 13 amino acids. Germline CDR1 LNHDA, CDR2 SQIVND (reference sequence).

The chain links TRBV5-1 to TRBJ2-3; 7 nucleotides match TRBD1. The V segment lost 0 bases and the J segment 1 base; nucleotides outside the gene matches: 5. The CDR3 has 16 residues. Germline CDR1 reads SGHRS; CDR2 reads YFSETQ. The CDR3 bases are TGCGCCAGCAGCTTGGCCATGCAGGGGGGCACAGATACGCAGTATTTT. Translating gives CASSLAMQGGTDTQYF.

This chain joins TRBV4-1 and TRBJ1-4; TRBD1 is a possible D gene (6 bases). CDR3 length: 15 residues. V lost 2 bases to trimming and J lost 10 bases, with 17 bases between them. CDR1 and CDR2 (germline): MGHRA, YSYEKL. The CDR3 is CASSQTGKLVGKLFF. As DNA, the CDR3 is TGCGCCAGCAGCCAAACAGGGAAATTGGTAGGAAAACTGTTTTTT.

This clonotype occurred once. With a much larger clone just one base away, this may be a read error. The rearrangement joins TRBV18 to TRBJ2-3; D is undetermined. This CDR3 comprises 14 residues. Trimming cost V 3 bases and J 2 bases, with 9 bases left between them. The germline CDR1 and CDR2 sequences are KGHSH and LQKENI. CDR3 loop: CASSPFEDTDTQYF. The CDR3 DNA is TGTGCCAGCTCACCCTTCGAAGACACAGATACGCAGTATTTT.

The chain recombines TRBV18 with TRBJ1-1; maybe TRBD1 (6 bases). The CDR3 is 13 residues long. Germline loops: CDR1 KGHSH, CDR2 LQKENI. V lost 4 bases, J lost 6 bases, and 12 bases lay in between. The CDR3 DNA sequence: TGTGCCAGCTCACGGGCAGGGGCGCCTGAAGCTTTCTTT. It yields the protein CASSRAGAPEAFF. Full variable domain (missing parts from reference TRBV18 and TRBJ1-1): NAGVMQNPRHLVRRRGQEARLRCSPMKGHSHVYWYRQLPEEGLKFMVYLQKENIIDESGMPKERFSAEFPKEGPSILRIQQVVRGDSAAYFCASSRAGAPEAFFGQGTRLTVV.

This clonotype was recorded many times. V gene TRBV6-2 or TRBV6-3 combines with J gene TRBJ2-1; 7 bases align to TRBD2. This CDR3 comprises 18 residues. Trimming at V came to 2 bases and at J to 3 bases, leaving 13 bases not matched to a gene. Germline loops: CDR1 MNHEY, CDR2 SVGEGT. This chain's CDR3 is CASSYPLQTSVFYNEQFF. The CDR3 region has the DNA TGTGCCAGCAGTTACCCCCTGCAAACTAGCGTTTTCTACAATGAGCAGTTCTTC.

V usage is TRBV29-1 and J usage is TRBJ2-3; no definite D call. The CDR3 length is 14 residues. Trimming left V 1 base short and J 2 bases short, with 10 bases between. The germline V gene encodes CDR1 SQVTM and CDR2 ANQGSEA. The chain's CDR3 is CSVEGGENTDTQYF. The CDR3 coding sequence is TGCAGCGTTGAAGGAGGAGAAAACACAGATACGCAGTATTTT.

This clonotype appeared a few times. The chain carries TRBV20-1 and TRBJ2-1; 9 bases agree with TRBD1. V shed 0 bases, J shed 9 bases, and the junction held 9 bases outside the gene matches. The germline V gene has CDR1 DFQATT and CDR2 SNEGSKA (reference sequence). The CDR3 sequence is 15 residues long. CDR3 DNA: TGCAGTGCTAGAGATTCGGGACAGGGCTTTGGTGAGCAGTTCTTC. Its translation is CSARDSGQGFGEQFF.